The next 20 T cell receptor beta chains were all read from a single sample in a study of shared clonotypes between healthy human individuals (dated by TCRdb to 2019 to 2021). Library method: the immunoSEQ multiplex PCR assay. TCRdb holds this immuneACCESS table with in-frame rearrangements only. Some clones are missing; in checked studies, unresolved V genes explain under half, and the rest has no known cause. The sample yields under 2,500,000 clones; approximately 94% were counted once. The top ten constitute around 0.13% of the sample. The sequenced sample consisted of naive CD4+ T cells sorted from blood. According to the study, the label for this sample's cell subset or site signals: CD45RA+ positively selected. These TCRs come from a man aged 18 to 30 in good health.

This chain connects TRBV6-6 to TRBJ2-6; TRBD2 is a possible D gene (5 bases). Trimming removed 0 bases from V and 0 bases from J, with 6 bases in between. From germline, CDR1 is MNHNY and CDR2 SVGAGI (reference sequence). This CDR3 has 16 residues. Here the CDR3 reads CASSYSRVSGANVLTF. Written as DNA, the CDR3 is TGTGCCAGCAGTTACTCGAGGGTCTCTGGGGCCAACGTCCTGACTTTC.

The V call is TRBV4-1, the J call TRBJ2-7, with 8 nucleotides matching TRBD1. Trimming took 3 bases from V and 3 from J; bases not matched to a gene: 7. The CDR3 covers 15 residues. Looked up from germline, CDR1 is MGHRA and CDR2 is YSYEKL. The CDR3 nucleotides are TGCGCCAGCAGCCAGGCCGGGACAGGCAACTACGAGCAGTACTTC. It specifies CASSQAGTGNYEQYF.

The J gene is TRBJ2-1, the V gene TRBV5-1, with 10 positions matching TRBD2. V lost 4 bases, J lost 3 bases, and 4 bases stayed unmatched. The CDR3 sequence is 15 residues long. CDR1 is SGHRS and CDR2 is YFSETQ in the germline V gene. The CDR3 here is CASSAGLAFYNEQFF. As DNA, the CDR3 is TGCGCCAGCAGCGCGGGACTAGCGTTCTACAATGAGCAGTTCTTC.

This sequence joins TRBV5-6 and TRBJ1-3; TRBD1 might be the D (6 bases). The CDR3 spans 15 residues. V was clipped by 6 bases and J by 0 bases, with 13 bases between them. Germline-derived CDR1 and CDR2 are SGHDT and YYEEEE. CDR3 amino acids: CASTKGQISGNTIYF. The CDR3 DNA sequence: TGTGCCAGCACGAAGGGACAAATCTCTGGAAACACCATATATTTT. The variable domain in full, with the rest retrieved from reference TRBV5-6 and TRBJ1-3, is DAGVTQSPTHLIKTRGQQVTLRCSPKSGHDTVSWYQQALGQGPQFIFQYYEEEERQRGNFPDRFSGHQFPNYSSELNVNALLLGDSALYLCASTKGQISGNTIYFGEGSWLTVV.

The chain joins TRBV10-2 to TRBJ2-5; D is uncertain. Germline-derived CDR1 and CDR2 are WSHSY and SAAADI. Trimming took off 8 bases at V and 2 bases at J, with 12 bases between the two ends. The CDR3 length is 13 residues. For the CDR3, the DNA is TGCGCCAGCCGCTTATCGTCGCAAGAGACCCAGTACTTC. This codes for CASRLSSQETQYF.

The chain has TRBV28 and TRBJ2-2, with D tentatively TRBD1 (6 bases). The CDR3 runs 15 residues. Trimming cost V 6 bases and J 2 bases, with 13 bases left between them. Germline-derived CDR1 and CDR2 are MDHEN and SYDVKM. This CDR3 is CASRPGDTNTGELFF. CDR3 nucleotide sequence: TGTGCCAGCAGACCCGGGGACACCAACACCGGGGAGCTGTTTTTT.

The rearrangement links TRBV6-1 to TRBJ1-3, with a possible D match to TRBD1 (5 bases). Germline-derived CDR1 and CDR2 are MNHNS and SASEGT. Deletions cut 0 bases from V and 0 bases from J, with 24 bases between. CDR3 length equals 21 residues. This CDR3 reads CASSEAMGNGIGTSSGNTIYF. CDR3 nucleotides: TGTGCCAGCAGTGAAGCGATGGGGAATGGGATAGGGACGTCCTCTGGAAACACCATATATTTT.

CDR3 nucleotide sequence: TGCGCCAGCAGCTTGGCCGGGGGGAGTAGCTATGGCTACACCTTC. Translated: CASSLAGGSSYGYTF. The gene calls are TRBV5-1 and TRBJ1-2; tentative D call: TRBD1 (5 bases). CDR1 and CDR2 (germline): SGHRS, YFSETQ. V was trimmed by 0 bases and J by 4 bases, leaving 13 bases between them. The CDR3 sequence is 15 residues long.

The chain uses TRBV16 and TRBJ1-5; 7 bases are a match to TRBD1. The germline gives CDR1 KGHSY, CDR2 FQNENV. This CDR3 is 15 amino acids long. Unmatched junction bases numbered 6, after V lost 1 base and J lost 6 bases. CDR3: CASSQLATGIQPQHF. The CDR3 bases are TGTGCCAGCAGCCAATTGGCGACAGGGATTCAGCCCCAGCATTTT.

The sample holds one count of this clone. The V gene is TRBV2, the J gene TRBJ2-5, with 8 bases fitting TRBD1. The germline CDR1 and CDR2 sequences are SNHLY and FYNNEI. After removal of 5 bases from V and 5 bases from J, the junction contained 7 bases not matched to a gene. CDR3 size: 14 residues. CDR3 sequence reads: CASSFQGAGETQYF. CDR3 DNA: TGTGCCAGCAGTTTCCAGGGGGCAGGGGAGACCCAGTACTTC.

The chain has TRBV2 and TRBJ2-2, with D perhaps being TRBD1 or TRBD2 (5 bases each). The V and J ends lost 5 bases and 4 bases respectively, with 14 bases between them. The CDR3 consists of 15 residues. The germline V gene encodes CDR1 SNHLY and CDR2 FYNNEI. The CDR3 here is CASSPRGAVTGELFF. The DNA for the CDR3 is TGTGCCAGCAGTCCACGAGGGGCGGTCACCGGGGAGCTGTTTTTT.

Regarding this clone: Other nucleotide sequences in the sample specify the same CDR3. The chain combines TRBV11-2 with TRBJ2-7, with D possibly matching TRBD2 (5 bases). Germline CDR1 and CDR2: SGHAT and FQNNGV. The CDR3 contains 12 residues. The V end lost 1 base, the J end lost 6 bases, and 7 bases lay between the germline ends. This CDR3 reads CASSLGGSEQYF. CDR3 DNA: TGTGCCAGCAGCTTAGGAGGGTCCGAGCAGTACTTC.

This clone appeared a single time. This chain connects TRBV7-2 to TRBJ1-4; D remains ambiguous. CDR3 length: 15 amino acids. V lost 5 bases, J lost 2 bases, and 12 bases lay in between. CDR1 is SGHTA, CDR2 FQGNSA, per germline. This CDR3 reads CASSARLTTNEKLFF. Written as DNA, the CDR3 is TGTGCCAGCAGCGCACGACTTACGACTAATGAAAAACTGTTTTTT.

V usage is TRBV7-2 and J usage is TRBJ2-7, with D possibly being TRBD1 or TRBD2 (5 bases each). CDR1 is SGHTA, CDR2 FQGNSA, per germline. Trimming pared 8 bases from V and 2 bases from J, leaving 16 bases between. The CDR3 runs 14 residues. CDR3 bases: TGTGCCAGCTCAGACCCGGGACGGACCTACGAGCAGTACTTC. This translates into CASSDPGRTYEQYF.

The CDR3 reads CASSLQTGQGSSKNIQYF. Written as DNA, the CDR3 is TGTGCCAGCAGCCTACAAACGGGACAGGGAAGTTCTAAAAACATTCAGTACTTC. This chain joins TRBV7-2 and TRBJ2-4; 9 nucleotides line up with TRBD1. The V gene end was trimmed by 5 bases and the J gene end by 4 bases; junction bases not matched to a gene: 15. There are 18 residues in the CDR3. Germline V gene lookup returns CDR1 SGHTA and CDR2 FQGNSA.

The V gene is TRBV19, the J gene TRBJ1-2; TRBD1 matches at 9 bases. Trimming took 9 bases from V and 4 from J; bases not matched to a gene: 6. Germline V gene sequence: CDR1 LNHDA, CDR2 SQIVND (reference sequence). The CDR3 length is 13 residues. CDR3 loop: CASHTGGAYGYTF. The CDR3 DNA follows: TGTGCCAGCCATACAGGGGGCGCCTATGGCTACACCTTC.

This clone was found once. The chain carries TRBV29-1 and TRBJ1-2; TRBD1 aligns across 9 bases. The ends lost 5 bases at V and 4 bases at J; junction bases unmatched: 2. Germline V lookup: CDR1 SQVTM, CDR2 ANQGSEA. The CDR3 is 12 residues long. CDR3 sequence (DNA): TGCAGCGTTACGGGACAGGGCTATGGCTACACCTTC. Amino acid sequence: CSVTGQGYGYTF. The complete variable domain, with remaining parts taken from reference TRBV29-1 and TRBJ1-2, reads SAVISQKPSRDICQRGTSLTIQCQVDSQVTMMFWYRQQPGQSLTLIATANQGSEATYESGFVIDKFPISRPNLTFSTLTVSNMSPEDSSIYLCSVTGQGYGYTFGSGTRLTVV.

This clone was seen a single time. The genes are TRBV6-1 and TRBJ2-6; TRBD2 matches at 8 bases. There are 16 residues in the CDR3. Germline-derived CDR1 and CDR2 are MNHNS and SASEGT. The J segment lost 5 bases and the V segment lost 3 bases, leaving 6 bases of the junction unmatched. CDR3 DNA sequence: TGTGCCAGCAGTGACGCGGGGGGAACTTGGGCCAACGTCCTGACTTTC. Its translation is CASSDAGGTWANVLTF.

Regarding this clone: The same CDR3 can be traced to other DNA sequences in this sample. The rearrangement uses TRBV28 and TRBJ2-7; no clear D gene. V was clipped by 8 bases and J by 0 bases, with 8 bases between them. Germline CDR1 and CDR2: MDHEN and SYDVKM. The CDR3 is 12 residues long. CDR3: CASYSRSYEQYF. In nucleotides, the CDR3 is TGTGCCAGCTATAGCCGCTCCTACGAGCAGTACTTC.

Concerning this clone itself: This same CDR3 is encoded by further DNA sequences in the sample. The CDR3 here is CASSLRDNYGYTF. CDR3 DNA: TGTGCCAGCTCCCTCCGGGACAACTATGGCTACACCTTC. The chain uses TRBV19 and TRBJ1-2, with D possibly matching TRBD1 (5 bases). The CDR3 length is 13 residues. Trimming removed 9 bases at V and 2 bases at J, with 13 bases between. In germline, CDR1 is LNHDA, CDR2 SQIVND (reference sequence). Full variable domain (outside the CDR3, taken from reference TRBV19 and TRBJ1-2): DGGITQSPKYLFRKEGQNVTLSCEQNLNHDAMYWYRQDPGQGLRLIYYSQIVNDFQKGDIAEGYSVSREKKESFPLTVTSAQKNPTAFYLCASSLRDNYGYTFGSGTRLTVV.